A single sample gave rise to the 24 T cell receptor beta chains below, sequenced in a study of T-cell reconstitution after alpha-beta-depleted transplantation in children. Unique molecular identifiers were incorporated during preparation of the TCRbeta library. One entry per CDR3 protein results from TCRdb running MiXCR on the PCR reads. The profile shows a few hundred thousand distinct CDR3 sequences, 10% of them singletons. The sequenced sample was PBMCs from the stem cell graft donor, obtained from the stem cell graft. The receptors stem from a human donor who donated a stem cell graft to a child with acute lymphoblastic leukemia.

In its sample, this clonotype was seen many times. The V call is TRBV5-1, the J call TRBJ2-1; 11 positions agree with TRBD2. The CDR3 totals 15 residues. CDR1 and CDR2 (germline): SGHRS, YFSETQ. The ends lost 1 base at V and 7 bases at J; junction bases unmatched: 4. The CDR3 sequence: CASSLRGTSGNEQFF. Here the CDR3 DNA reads TGCGCCAGCAGCTTGAGGGGGACTAGCGGTAATGAGCAGTTCTTC.

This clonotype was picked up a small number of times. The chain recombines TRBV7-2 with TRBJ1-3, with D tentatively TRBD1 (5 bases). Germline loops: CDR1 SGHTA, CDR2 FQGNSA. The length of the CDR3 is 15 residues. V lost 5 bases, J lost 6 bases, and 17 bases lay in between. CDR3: CASSHLGDPLNTIYF. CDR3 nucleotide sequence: TGTGCCAGCAGCCACCTGGGGGACCCTTTAAACACCATATATTTT.

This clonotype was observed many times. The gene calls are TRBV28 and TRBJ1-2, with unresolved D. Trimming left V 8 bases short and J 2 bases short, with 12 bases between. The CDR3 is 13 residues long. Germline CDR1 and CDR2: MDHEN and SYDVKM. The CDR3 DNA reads TGTGCCAGCGGGCCCGAACACAACTATGGCTACACCTTC. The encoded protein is CASGPEHNYGYTF.

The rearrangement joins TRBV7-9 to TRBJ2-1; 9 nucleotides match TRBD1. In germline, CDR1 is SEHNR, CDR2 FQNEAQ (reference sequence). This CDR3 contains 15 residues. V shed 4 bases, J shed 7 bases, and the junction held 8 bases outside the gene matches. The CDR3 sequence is CASSWPGQGINEQFF. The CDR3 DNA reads TGTGCCAGCAGCTGGCCGGGACAGGGTATTAATGAGCAGTTCTTC.

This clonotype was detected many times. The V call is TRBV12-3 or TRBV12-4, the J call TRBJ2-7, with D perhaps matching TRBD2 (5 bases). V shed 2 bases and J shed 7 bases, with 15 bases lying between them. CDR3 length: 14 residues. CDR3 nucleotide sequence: TGTGCCAGCAGTTTACAGCGGAGTTCGTTAGAGCAGTACTTC. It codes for CASSLQRSSLEQYF.

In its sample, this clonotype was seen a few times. CDR3 protein: CASRPGQRLSGNTIYF. CDR3 DNA: TGTGCCAGCAGGCCGGGACAGAGACTCTCTGGAAACACCATATATTTT. The gene calls are TRBV12-3 or TRBV12-4 and TRBJ1-3; 7 positions match TRBD1. The CDR3 loop spans 16 amino acids. Trimming took 6 bases from V and 0 from J; bases not matched to a gene: 8.

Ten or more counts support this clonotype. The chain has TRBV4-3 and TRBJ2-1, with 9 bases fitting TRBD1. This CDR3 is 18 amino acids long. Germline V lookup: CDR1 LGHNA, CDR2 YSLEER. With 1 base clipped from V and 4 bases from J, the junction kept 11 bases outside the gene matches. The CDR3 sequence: CASSQAPHGGTGYNEQFF. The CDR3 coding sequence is TGCGCCAGCAGCCAAGCGCCTCACGGGGGGACAGGGTACAATGAGCAGTTCTTC.

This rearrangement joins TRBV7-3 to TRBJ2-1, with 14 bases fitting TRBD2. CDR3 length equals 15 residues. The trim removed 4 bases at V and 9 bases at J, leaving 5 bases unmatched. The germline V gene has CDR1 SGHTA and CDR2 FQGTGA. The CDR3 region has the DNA TGTGCCAGCAGCTCGGGACTAGCGGGAGAGGGTGAGCAGTTCTTC. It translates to CASSSGLAGEGEQFF.

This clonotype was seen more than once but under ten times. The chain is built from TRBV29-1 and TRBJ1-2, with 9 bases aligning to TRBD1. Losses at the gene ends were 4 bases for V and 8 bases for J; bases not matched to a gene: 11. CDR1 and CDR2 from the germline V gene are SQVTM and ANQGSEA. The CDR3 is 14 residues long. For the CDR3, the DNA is TGCAGCGTTGCCGGGACAGGGCGGAGGGAAGGCTACACCTTC. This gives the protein CSVAGTGRREGYTF. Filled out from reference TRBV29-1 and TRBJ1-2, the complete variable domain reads SAVISQKPSRDICQRGTSLTIQCQVDSQVTMMFWYRQQPGQSLTLIATANQGSEATYESGFVIDKFPISRPNLTFSTLTVSNMSPEDSSIYLCSVAGTGRREGYTFGSGTRLTVV.

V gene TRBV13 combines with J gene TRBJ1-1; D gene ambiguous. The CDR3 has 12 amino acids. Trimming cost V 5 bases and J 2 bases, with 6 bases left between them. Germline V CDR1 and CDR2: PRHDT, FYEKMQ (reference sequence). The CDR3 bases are TGTGCCAGCAGCCCACCTAACACTGAAGCTTTCTTT. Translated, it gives CASSPPNTEAFF.

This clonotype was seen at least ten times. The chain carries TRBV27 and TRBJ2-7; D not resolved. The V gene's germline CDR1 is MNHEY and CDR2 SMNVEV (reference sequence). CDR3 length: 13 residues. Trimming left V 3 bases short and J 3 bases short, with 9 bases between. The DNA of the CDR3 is TGTGCCAGCAGTTTGTATTACCTCTACGAGCAGTACTTC. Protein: CASSLYYLYEQYF.

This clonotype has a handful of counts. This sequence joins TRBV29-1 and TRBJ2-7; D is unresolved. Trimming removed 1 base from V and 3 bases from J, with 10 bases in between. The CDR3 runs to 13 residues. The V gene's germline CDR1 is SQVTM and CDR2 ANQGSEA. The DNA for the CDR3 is TGCAGCGTTGAAGGAGGCACCCGCTACGAGCAGTACTTC. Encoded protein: CSVEGGTRYEQYF.

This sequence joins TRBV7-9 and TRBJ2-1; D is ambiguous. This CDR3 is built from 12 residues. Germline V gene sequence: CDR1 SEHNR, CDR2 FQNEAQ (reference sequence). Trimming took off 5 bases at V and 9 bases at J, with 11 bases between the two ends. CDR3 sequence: CASSHISGEQFF. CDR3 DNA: TGTGCCAGCAGCCATATTAGTGGTGAGCAGTTCTTC.

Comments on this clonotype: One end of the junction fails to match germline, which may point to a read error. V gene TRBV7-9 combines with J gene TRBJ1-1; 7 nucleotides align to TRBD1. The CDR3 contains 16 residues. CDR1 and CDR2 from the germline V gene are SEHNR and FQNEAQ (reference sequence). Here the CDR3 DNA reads TGTGCCAGCAGCGTAGCAAGGGACAGAGAGAACACTGAAGCTTTCTTT. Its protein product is CASSVARDRENTEAFF.

The CDR3 loop is CASSSWGAGTTDTQYF. The CDR3 DNA follows: TGTGCCAGCAGTAGTTGGGGGGCAGGGACCACAGATACGCAGTATTTT. The chain combines TRBV6-1 with TRBJ2-3, with D perhaps assigned TRBD1 or TRBD2 (6 bases each). Trimming left V 5 bases short and J 2 bases short, with 17 bases between. The germline gives CDR1 MNHNS, CDR2 SASEGT. CDR3 length: 16 residues.

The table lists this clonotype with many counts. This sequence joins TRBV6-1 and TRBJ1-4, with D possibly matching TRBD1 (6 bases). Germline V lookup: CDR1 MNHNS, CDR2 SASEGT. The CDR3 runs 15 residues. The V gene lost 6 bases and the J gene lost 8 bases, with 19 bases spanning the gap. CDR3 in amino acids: CASRPTGLWGEKLFF. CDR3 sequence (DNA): TGTGCCAGCAGGCCCACAGGGCTATGGGGCGAAAAACTGTTTTTT.

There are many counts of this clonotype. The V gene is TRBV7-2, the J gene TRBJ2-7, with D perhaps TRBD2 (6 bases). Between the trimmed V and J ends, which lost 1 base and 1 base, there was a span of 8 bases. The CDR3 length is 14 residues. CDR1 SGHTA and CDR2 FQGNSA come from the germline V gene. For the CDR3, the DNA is TGTGCCAGCAGCTTAGGGAGGGTTTCCTACGAGCAGTACTTC. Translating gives CASSLGRVSYEQYF.

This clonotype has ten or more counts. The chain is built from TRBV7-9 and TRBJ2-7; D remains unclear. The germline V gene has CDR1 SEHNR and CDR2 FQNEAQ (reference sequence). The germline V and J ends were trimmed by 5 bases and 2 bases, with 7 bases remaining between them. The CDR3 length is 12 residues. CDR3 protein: CASSVSAYEQYF. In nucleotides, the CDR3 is TGTGCCAGCAGCGTATCGGCCTACGAGCAGTACTTC. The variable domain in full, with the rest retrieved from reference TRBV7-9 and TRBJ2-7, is DTGVSQNPRHKITKRGQNVTFRCDPISEHNRLYWYRQTLGQGPEFLTYFQNEAQLEKSRLLSDRFSAERPKGSFSTLEIQRTEQGDSAMYLCASSVSAYEQYFGPGTRLTVT.

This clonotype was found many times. The CDR3 DNA reads TGCGCCAGCAGCTCCCCGCCCGGGACTGAAGCTTTCTTT. Its protein product is CASSSPPGTEAFF. The gene calls are TRBV5-1 and TRBJ1-1; D unresolved. The V gene lost 3 bases and the J gene lost 5 bases, with 11 bases spanning the gap. Germline lookup yields CDR1 SGHRS and CDR2 YFSETQ. CDR3 length equals 13 residues.

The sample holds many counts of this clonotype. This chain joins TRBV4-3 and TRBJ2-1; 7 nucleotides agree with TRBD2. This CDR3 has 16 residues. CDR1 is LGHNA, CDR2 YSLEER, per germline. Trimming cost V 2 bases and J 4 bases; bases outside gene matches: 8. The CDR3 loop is CASSQFGGGNYNEQFF. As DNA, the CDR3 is TGCGCCAGCAGCCAATTTGGGGGAGGGAATTACAATGAGCAGTTCTTC.

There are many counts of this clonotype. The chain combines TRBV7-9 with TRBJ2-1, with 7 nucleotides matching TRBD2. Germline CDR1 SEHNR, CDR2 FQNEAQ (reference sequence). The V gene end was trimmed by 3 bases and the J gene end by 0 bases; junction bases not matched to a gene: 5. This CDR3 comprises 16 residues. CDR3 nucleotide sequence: TGTGCCAGCAGCTTCCTCCGCGGGAGCTCCTACAATGAGCAGTTCTTC. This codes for CASSFLRGSSYNEQFF.

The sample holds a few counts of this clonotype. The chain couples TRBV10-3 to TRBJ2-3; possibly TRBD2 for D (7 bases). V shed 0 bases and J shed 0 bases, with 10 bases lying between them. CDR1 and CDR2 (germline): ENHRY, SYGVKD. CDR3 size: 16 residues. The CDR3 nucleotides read TGTGCCATCAGTGAGTCAGGGGGAGGGAGCACAGATACGCAGTATTTT. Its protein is CAISESGGGSTDTQYF.

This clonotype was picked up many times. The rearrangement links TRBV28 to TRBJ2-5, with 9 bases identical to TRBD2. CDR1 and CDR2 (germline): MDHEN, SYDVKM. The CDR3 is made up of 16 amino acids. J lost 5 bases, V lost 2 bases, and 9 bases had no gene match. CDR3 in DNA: TGTGCCAGCAGTTTAAGGTGGCGGGAGGGCCGCGAGACCCAGTACTTC. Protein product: CASSLRWREGRETQYF.

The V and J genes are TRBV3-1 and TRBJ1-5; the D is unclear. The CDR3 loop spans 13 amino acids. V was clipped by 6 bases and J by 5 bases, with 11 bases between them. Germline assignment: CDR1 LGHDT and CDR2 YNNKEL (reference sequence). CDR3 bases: TGTGCCAGCAGTGGTATAGCGGATCAGCCCCAGCATTTT. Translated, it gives CASSGIADQPQHF.